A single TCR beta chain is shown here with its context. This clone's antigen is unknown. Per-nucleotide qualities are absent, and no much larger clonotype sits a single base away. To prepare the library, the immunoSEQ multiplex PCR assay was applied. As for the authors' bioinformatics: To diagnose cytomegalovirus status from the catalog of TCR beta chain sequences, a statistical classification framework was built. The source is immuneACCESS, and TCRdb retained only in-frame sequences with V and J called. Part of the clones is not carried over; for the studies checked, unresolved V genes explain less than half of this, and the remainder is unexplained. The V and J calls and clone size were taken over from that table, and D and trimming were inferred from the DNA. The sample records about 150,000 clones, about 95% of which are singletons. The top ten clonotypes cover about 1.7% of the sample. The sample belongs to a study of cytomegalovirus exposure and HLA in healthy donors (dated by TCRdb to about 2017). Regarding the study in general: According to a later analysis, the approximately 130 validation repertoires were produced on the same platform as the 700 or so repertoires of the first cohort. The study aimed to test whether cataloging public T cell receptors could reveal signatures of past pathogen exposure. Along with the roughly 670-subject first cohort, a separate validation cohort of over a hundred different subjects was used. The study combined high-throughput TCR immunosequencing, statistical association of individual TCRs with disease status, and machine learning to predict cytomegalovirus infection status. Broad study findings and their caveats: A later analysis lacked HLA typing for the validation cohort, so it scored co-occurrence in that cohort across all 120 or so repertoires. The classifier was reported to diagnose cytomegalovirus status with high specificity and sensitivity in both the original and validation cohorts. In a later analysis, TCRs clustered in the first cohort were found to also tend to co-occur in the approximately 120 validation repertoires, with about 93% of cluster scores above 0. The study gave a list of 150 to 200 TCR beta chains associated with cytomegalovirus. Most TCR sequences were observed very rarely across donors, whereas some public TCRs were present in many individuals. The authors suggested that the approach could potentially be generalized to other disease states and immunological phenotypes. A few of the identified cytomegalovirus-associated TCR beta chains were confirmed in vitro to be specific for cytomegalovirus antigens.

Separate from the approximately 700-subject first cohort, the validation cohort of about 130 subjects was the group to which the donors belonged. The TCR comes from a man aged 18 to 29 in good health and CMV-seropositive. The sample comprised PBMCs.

The CDR3 protein sequence reads: CAISESLAGLADTQYF. In nucleotides, the sequence is TGTGCCATCAGTGAGAGCCTAGCGGGACTAGCGGATACGCAGTATTTT. The chain was built from TRBV10-3 and TRBJ2-3; TRBD2 agrees with 10 junctional bases. For this chain, trimming is 2 bases at the V end and 6 bases at the J end, and the number of junction bases without a gene match is 8. Inclusive of the bounding cysteine and phenylalanine, the CDR3 is 16 residues long. Of all the DNA, just the CDR3 is kept, 48 bases in frame from base 1. CDR1 and CDR2 were assigned from the germline V gene as ENHRY and SYGVKD.